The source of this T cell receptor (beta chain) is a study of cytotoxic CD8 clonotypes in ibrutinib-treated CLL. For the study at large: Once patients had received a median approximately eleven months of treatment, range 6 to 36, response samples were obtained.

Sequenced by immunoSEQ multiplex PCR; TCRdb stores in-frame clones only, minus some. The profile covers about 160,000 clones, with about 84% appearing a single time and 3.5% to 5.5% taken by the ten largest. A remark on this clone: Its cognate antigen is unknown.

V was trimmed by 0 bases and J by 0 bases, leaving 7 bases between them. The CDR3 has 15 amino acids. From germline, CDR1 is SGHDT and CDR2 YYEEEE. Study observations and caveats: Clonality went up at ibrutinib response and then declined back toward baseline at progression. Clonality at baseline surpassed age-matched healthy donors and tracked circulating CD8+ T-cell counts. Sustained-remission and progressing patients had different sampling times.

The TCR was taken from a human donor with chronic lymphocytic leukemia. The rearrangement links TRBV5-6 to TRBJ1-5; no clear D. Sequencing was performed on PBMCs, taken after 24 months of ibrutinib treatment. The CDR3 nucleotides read TGTGCCAGCAGCTTGGGGACGGTTAGCAATCAGCCCCAGCATTTT. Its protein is CASSLGTVSNQPQHF.